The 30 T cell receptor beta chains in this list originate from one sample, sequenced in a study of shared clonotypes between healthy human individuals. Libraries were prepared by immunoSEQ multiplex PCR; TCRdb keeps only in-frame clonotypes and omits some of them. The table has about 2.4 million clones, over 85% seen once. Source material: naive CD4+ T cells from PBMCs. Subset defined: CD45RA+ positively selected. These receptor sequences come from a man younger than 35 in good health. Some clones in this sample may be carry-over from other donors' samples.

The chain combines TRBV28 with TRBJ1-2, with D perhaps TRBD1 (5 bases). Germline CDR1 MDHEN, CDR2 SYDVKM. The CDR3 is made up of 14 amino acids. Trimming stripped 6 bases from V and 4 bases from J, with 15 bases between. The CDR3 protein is CASSQGGAPYGYTF. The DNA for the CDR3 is TGTGCCAGCAGCCAGGGTGGTGCCCCCTATGGCTACACCTTC.

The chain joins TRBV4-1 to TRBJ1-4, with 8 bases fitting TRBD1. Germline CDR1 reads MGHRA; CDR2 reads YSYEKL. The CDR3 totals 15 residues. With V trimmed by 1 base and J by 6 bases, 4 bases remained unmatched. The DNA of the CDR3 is TGCGCCAGCAGCCAAGGGGACAGGAGGGATGAAAAACTGTTTTTT. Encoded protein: CASSQGDRRDEKLFF.

The CDR3 bases are TGTGCCAGTAGCCGCGTCGGTCCCAGGTCCTACAATGAGCAGTTCTTC. Translating gives CASSRVGPRSYNEQFF. The rearrangement joins TRBV19 to TRBJ2-1; no firm D call. This CDR3 region has 16 residues. Germline V gene data show CDR1 as LNHDA and CDR2 as SQIVND (reference sequence). The V gene lost 6 bases and the J gene lost 1 base, with 16 bases spanning the gap.

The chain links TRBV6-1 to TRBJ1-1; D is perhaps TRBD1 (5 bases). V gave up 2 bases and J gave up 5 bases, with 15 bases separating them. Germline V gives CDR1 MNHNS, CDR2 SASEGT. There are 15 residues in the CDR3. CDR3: CASSEWAGKVTEAFF. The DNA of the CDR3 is TGTGCCAGCAGTGAATGGGCAGGGAAAGTTACTGAAGCTTTCTTT.

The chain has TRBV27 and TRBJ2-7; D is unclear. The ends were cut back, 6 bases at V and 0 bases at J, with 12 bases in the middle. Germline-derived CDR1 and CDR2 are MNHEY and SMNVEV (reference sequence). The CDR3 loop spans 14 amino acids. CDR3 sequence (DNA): TGTGCCAGCAGCCGCCAGGCGGACTCCTACGAGCAGTACTTC. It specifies CASSRQADSYEQYF.

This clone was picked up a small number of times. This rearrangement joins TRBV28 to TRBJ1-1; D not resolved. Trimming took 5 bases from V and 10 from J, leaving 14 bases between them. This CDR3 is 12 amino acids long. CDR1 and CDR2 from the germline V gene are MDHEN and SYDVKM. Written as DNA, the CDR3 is TGTGCCAGCAGTCCCGCTGGAAGAGGAGCTTTCTTT. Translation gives CASSPAGRGAFF.

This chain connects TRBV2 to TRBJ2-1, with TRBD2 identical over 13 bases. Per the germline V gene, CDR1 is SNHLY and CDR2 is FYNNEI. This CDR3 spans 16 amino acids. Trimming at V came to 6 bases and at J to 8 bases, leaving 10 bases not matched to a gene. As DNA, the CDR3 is TGTGCCAGCAGAAAAGGACTAGCGGGAGCAGGCTATGAGCAGTTCTTC. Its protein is CASRKGLAGAGYEQFF.

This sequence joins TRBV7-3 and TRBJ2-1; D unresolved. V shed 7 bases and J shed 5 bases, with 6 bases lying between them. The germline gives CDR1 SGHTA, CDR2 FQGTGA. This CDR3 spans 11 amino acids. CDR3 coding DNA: TGTGCCAGCACCAGCGACAATGAGCAGTTCTTC. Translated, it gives CASTSDNEQFF.

The CDR3 DNA reads TGCGCCACATCAACGGGGGGCGCAGCAGATACGCAGTATTTT. This gives the protein CATSTGGAADTQYF. The V and J genes are TRBV5-1 and TRBJ2-3; D may be TRBD2 (7 bases). The length of the CDR3 is 14 residues. The V gene's germline CDR1 is SGHRS and CDR2 YFSETQ. The V end lost 9 bases, the J end lost 4 bases, and 18 bases lay between the germline ends.

CDR3 protein: CASAPGQQDGEQFF. The CDR3 DNA is TGCGCCAGTGCCCCGGGACAACAGGACGGTGAGCAGTTCTTC. V gene TRBV5-1 combines with J gene TRBJ2-1; weak D call: TRBD1 (6 bases). This CDR3 contains 14 residues. Trimming left V 8 bases short and J 9 bases short, with 21 bases between. CDR1 SGHRS and CDR2 YFSETQ come from the germline V gene.

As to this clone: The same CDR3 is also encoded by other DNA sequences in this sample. Written as DNA, the CDR3 is TGTGCCAGTAGTATAGTTGGGGGAGAGACCCAGTACTTC. Translating it yields CASSIVGGETQYF. The J gene is TRBJ2-5, the V gene TRBV19; D possibly uses TRBD1 or TRBD2 (5 bases each). From germline, CDR1 is LNHDA and CDR2 SQIVND (reference sequence). The length of the CDR3 is 13 residues. V was trimmed by 1 base and J by 4 bases, leaving 7 bases between them.

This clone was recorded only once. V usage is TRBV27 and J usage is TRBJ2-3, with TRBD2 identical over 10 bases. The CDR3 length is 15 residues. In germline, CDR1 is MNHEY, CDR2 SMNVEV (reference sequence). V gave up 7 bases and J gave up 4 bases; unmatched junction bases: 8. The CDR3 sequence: CASTVGLADSDTQYF. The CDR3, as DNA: TGTGCCAGCACCGTTGGACTAGCGGACTCAGATACGCAGTATTTT.

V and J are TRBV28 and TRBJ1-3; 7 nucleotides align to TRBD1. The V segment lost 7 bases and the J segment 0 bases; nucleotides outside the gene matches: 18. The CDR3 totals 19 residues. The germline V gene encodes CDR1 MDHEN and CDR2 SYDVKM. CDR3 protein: CASKETGQFSPSSGNTIYF. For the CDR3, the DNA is TGTGCCAGCAAAGAGACGGGACAGTTCAGTCCCAGCTCTGGAAACACCATATATTTT.

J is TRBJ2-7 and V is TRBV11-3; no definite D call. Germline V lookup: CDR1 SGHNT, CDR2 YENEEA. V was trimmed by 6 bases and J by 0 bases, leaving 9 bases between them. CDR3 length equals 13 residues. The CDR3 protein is CASSAKSSYEQYF. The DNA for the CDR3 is TGTGCCAGCAGTGCAAAAAGCTCCTACGAGCAGTACTTC.

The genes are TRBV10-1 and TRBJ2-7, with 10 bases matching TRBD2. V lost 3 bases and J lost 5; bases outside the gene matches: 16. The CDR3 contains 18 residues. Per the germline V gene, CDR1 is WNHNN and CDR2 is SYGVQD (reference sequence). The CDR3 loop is CASSDPLTSSGSTNEQYF. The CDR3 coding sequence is TGCGCCAGCAGTGACCCCCTGACGTCTAGCGGGAGTACCAACGAGCAGTACTTC.

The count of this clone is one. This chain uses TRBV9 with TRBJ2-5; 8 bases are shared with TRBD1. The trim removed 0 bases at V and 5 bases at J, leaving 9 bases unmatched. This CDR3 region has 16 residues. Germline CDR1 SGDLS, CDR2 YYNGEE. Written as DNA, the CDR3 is TGTGCCAGCAGCGTAGATCAGGGGGCCGGGTGGGAGACCCAGTACTTC. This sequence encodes CASSVDQGAGWETQYF.

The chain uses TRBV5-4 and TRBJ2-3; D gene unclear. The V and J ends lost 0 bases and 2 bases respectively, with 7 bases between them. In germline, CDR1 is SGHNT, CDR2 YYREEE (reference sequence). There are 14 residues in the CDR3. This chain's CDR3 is CASSLVPATDTQYF. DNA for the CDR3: TGTGCCAGCAGCTTGGTTCCCGCCACAGATACGCAGTATTTT.

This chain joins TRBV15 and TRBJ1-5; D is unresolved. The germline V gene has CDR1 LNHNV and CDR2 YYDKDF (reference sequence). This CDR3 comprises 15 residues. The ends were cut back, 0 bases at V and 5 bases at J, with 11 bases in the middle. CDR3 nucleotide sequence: TGTGCCACCAGCAGAGACCCGAACCCTTATCAGCCCCAGCATTTT. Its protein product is CATSRDPNPYQPQHF.

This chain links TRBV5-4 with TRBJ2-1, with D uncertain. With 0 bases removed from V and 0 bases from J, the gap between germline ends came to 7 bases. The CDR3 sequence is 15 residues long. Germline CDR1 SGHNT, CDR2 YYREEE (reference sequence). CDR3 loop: CASSLDPNSYNEQFF. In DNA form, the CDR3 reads TGTGCCAGCAGCTTGGATCCTAACTCCTACAATGAGCAGTTCTTC.

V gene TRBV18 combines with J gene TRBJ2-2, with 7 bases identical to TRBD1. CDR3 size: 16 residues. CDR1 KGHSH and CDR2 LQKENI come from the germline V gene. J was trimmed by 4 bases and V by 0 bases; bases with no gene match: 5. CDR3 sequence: CASSPPQDRPTGELFF. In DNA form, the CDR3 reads TGTGCCAGCTCACCACCGCAGGACAGGCCCACCGGGGAGCTGTTTTTT.

The CDR3 DNA reads TGTGCCAGCAGTGTCGGCGGGAGGATCTATGAGCAGTTCTTC. Its protein is CASSVGGRIYEQFF. The chain links TRBV28 to TRBJ2-1; 8 positions match TRBD2. Unmatched junction bases numbered 8, after V lost 5 bases and J lost 8 bases. This CDR3 has 14 amino acids. Germline values: CDR1 MDHEN, CDR2 SYDVKM.

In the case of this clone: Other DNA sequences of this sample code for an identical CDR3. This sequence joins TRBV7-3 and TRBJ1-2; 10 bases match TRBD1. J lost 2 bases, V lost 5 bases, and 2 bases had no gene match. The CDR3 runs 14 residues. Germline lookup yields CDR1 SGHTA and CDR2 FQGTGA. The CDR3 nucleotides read TGTGCCAGCAGCCTGGGACAGGGGAACTATGGCTACACCTTC. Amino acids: CASSLGQGNYGYTF.

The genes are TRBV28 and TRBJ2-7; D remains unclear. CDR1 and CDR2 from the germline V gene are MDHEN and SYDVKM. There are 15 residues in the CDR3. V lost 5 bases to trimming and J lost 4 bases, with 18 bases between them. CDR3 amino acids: CASSIGGLAQYEQYF. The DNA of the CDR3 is TGTGCCAGCAGTATTGGTGGTTTGGCCCAATACGAGCAGTACTTC.

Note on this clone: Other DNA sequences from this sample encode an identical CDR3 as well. The CDR3 loop is CASSERQGNYGYTF. Here the CDR3 DNA reads TGTGCCAGCAGTGAACGGCAGGGGAACTATGGCTACACCTTC. The chain uses TRBV2 and TRBJ1-2; tentative D call: TRBD1 (6 bases). CDR3 length equals 14 residues. The V end lost 2 bases, the J end lost 2 bases, and 9 bases lay between the germline ends. Germline CDR1 is SNHLY and CDR2 is FYNNEI.

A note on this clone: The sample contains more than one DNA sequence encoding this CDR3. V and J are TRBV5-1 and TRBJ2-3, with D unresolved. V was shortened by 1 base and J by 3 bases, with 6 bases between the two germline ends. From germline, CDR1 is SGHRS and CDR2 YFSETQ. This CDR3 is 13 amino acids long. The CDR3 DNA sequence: TGCGCCAGCAGCTTGATTCCTACAGATACGCAGTATTTT. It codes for CASSLIPTDTQYF. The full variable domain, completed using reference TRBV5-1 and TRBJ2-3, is KAGVTQTPRYLIKTRGQQVTLSCSPISGHRSVSWYQQTPGQGLQFLFEYFSETQRNKGNFPGRFSGRQFSNSRSEMNVSTLELGDSALYLCASSLIPTDTQYFGPGTRLTVL.

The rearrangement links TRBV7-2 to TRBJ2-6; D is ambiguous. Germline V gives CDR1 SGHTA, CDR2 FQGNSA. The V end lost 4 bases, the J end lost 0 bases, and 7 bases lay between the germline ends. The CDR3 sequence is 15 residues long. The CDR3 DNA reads TGTGCCAGCAGCTGGATAGACTCTGGGGCCAACGTCCTGACTTTC. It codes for CASSWIDSGANVLTF.

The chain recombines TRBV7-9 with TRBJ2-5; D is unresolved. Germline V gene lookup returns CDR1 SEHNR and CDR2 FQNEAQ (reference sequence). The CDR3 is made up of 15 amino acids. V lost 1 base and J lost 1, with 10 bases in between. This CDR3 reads CASSLDRLTQETQYF. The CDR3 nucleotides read TGTGCCAGCAGCTTAGATCGGCTAACCCAAGAGACCCAGTACTTC.

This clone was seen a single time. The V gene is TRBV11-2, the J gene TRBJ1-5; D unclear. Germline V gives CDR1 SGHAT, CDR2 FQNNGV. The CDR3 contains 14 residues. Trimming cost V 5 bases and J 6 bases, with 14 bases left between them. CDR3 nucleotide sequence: TGTGCCAGCAGCGCCGATAGGAGTGTTCAGCCCCAGCATTTT. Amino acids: CASSADRSVQPQHF.

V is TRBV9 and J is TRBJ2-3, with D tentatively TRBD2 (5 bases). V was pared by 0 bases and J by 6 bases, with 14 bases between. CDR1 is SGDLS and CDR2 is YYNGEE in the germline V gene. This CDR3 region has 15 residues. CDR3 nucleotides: TGTGCCAGCAGCGTAGCCCCTGCGCCGGGGGATACGCAGTATTTT. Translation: CASSVAPAPGDTQYF.

In DNA, the CDR3 is TGTGCCAGTAGTCCCGCGGGACCGAGCAATCAGCCCCAGCATTTT. Its translation: CASSPAGPSNQPQHF. The chain employs TRBV19 and TRBJ1-5; tentative D call: TRBD1 (5 bases). V lost 5 bases and J 1 base, leaving 12 bases between the germline ends. This CDR3 has 15 residues. Germline CDR1 reads LNHDA; CDR2 reads SQIVND (reference sequence).